This T cell receptor beta chain was sequenced during a study of blood T cell repertoires in COVID-19. Recovery meant two consecutive negative NP/OP PCR tests, professional clearance, or resolved symptoms. Trimming removed 1 base at V and 8 bases at J, with 10 bases between. CDR3 length equals 13 residues. Germline CDR1 and CDR2: SGHRS and YFSETQ. Here immunoSEQ multiplex PCR was the method, and the copy in TCRdb shows in-frame clones only, minus some. The sample lists fewer than 350,000 clones, roughly 89% occurring once. The sequenced sample consisted of PBMCs or T cells enriched from blood (not recorded which). This sequence originates from a woman aged 40-49 years who had recovered from COVID-19. The V gene is TRBV5-1, the J gene TRBJ2-1; no reliable D call. The CDR3 here is CASSLQLEDEQFF. DNA for the CDR3: TGCGCCAGCAGCTTGCAACTTGAAGATGAGCAGTTCTTC.